This T cell receptor beta chain was captured in a study of T-cell reconstitution after alpha-beta-depleted transplantation in children. Study-level findings and limits: Some patients' high day-60 TCRbeta diversity was attributed to recipient cells surviving conditioning. Among T cells one year after transplant, newly produced cells accounted for most counts and diversity. After transplant, at about two months, alpha-beta T cells were reportedly derived from several hundred expanded graft clones.

This CDR3 comprises 14 residues. J gave up 5 bases and V 9 bases, and 9 bases lay outside the gene matches. This sample's TCRbeta library carried unique molecular identifier barcodes. Each CDR3 protein gets one entry after TCRdb re-called the PCR reads with MiXCR. This table has about 440,000 distinct CDR3 sequences, around 46% appearing once. This clonotype occurred a few times. Its specificity is unknown. The chain joins TRBV12-3 or TRBV12-4 to TRBJ2-5, with TRBD1 matching over 10 bases. The sequencing used PBMCs, collected before TCRalphabeta/CD19-depleted stem cell transplant. The clonotype originates from a girl aged 2 to 9 with aplastic anemia, due to receive a stem cell transplant. The CDR3 DNA follows: TGTGCCAGTGCCCGACAGGGGGCCCGTGAGACCCAGTACTTC. It translates to CASARQGARETQYF.